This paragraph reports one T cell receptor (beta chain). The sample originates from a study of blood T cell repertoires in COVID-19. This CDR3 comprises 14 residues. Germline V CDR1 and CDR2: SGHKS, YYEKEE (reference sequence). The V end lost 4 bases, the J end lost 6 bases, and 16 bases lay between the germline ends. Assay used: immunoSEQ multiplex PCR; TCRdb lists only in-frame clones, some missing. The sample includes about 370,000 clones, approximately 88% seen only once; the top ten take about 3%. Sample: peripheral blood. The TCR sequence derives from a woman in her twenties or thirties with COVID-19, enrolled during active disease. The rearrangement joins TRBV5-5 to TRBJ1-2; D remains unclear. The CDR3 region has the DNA TGTGCCAGCAGCCTCTACTCGGGGTCTGATGGCTACACCTTC. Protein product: CASSLYSGSDGYTF. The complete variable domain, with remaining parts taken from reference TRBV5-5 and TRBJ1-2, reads DAGVTQSPTHLIKTRGQQVTLRCSPISGHKSVSWYQQVLGQGPQFIFQYYEKEERGRGNFPDRFSARQFPNYSSELNVNALLLGDSALYLCASSLYSGSDGYTFGSGTRLTVV.